The 25 T cell receptor beta chains presented below share a single source sample, sequenced in a study of response to subunit inactivated influenza vaccine. MiXCR, run by TCRdb on the RT-PCR reads, gives a single entry per CDR3 protein. The sample shows under 200,000 distinct CDR3 sequences, about 11% of them seen only once. This specimen was CD8+ T cells sorted from PBMCs, taken about 23 months after vaccination. The source of these receptors is a man between 45 and 75 years old who received an inactivated influenza vaccine.

This clonotype appeared a few times. This chain connects TRBV11-2 to TRBJ1-6; D perhaps matches TRBD1 (6 bases). The CDR3 runs 15 residues. Germline V gene sequence: CDR1 SGHAT, CDR2 FQNNGV. Trimming took off 3 bases at V and 8 bases at J, with 14 bases between the two ends. The CDR3: CASSFGTGSHSPLHF. CDR3 bases: TGTGCCAGCAGCTTTGGTACAGGGTCCCATTCACCCCTCCACTTT.

The genes are TRBV5-4 and TRBJ2-1; 7 bases map to TRBD2. Germline CDR1 and CDR2: SGHNT and YYREEE (reference sequence). The CDR3 length is 18 residues. Trimming took 4 bases from V and 2 from J; bases not matched to a gene: 15. The CDR3 loop is CASSLPSREYRPYNEQFF. As DNA, the CDR3 is TGTGCCAGCAGCCTGCCCTCGCGGGAGTATCGCCCCTACAATGAGCAGTTCTTC.

The gene calls are TRBV2 and TRBJ2-7; D ambiguous. Trimming removed 3 bases at V and 0 bases at J, with 12 bases between. CDR1 is SNHLY and CDR2 is FYNNEI in the germline V gene. The CDR3 spans 15 residues. The chain's CDR3 is CASSEVGGRSYEQYF. Written as DNA, the CDR3 is TGTGCCAGCAGTGAGGTTGGCGGCCGCTCCTACGAGCAGTACTTC.

This clonotype came up a few times. The V and J genes are TRBV5-1 and TRBJ2-5, with TRBD2 identical over 8 bases. The CDR3 length is 17 residues. Germline lookup yields CDR1 SGHRS and CDR2 YFSETQ. J lost 3 bases, V lost 2 bases, and 12 bases had no gene match. The CDR3 region has the DNA TGCGCCAGCAGCTTATCCAGCGGGAGAGAGTGGGAAGAGACCCAGTACTTC. The encoded protein is CASSLSSGREWEETQYF. Filled out from reference TRBV5-1 and TRBJ2-5, the complete variable domain reads KAGVTQTPRYLIKTRGQQVTLSCSPISGHRSVSWYQQTPGQGLQFLFEYFSETQRNKGNFPGRFSGRQFSNSRSEMNVSTLELGDSALYLCASSLSSGREWEETQYFGPGTRLLVL.

This sequence joins TRBV4-3 and TRBJ1-4; a possible D gene is TRBD1 (5 bases). Germline CDR1 is LGHNA and CDR2 is YSLEER. CDR3 length: 19 residues. V was shortened by 0 bases and J by 0 bases, with 17 bases between the two germline ends. The DNA for the CDR3 is TGCGCCAGCAGCCAAGAATGGGGGAGAGAACTCGCAACTAATGAAAAACTGTTTTTT. Translation gives CASSQEWGRELATNEKLFF.

The chain has TRBV12-3 or TRBV12-4 and TRBJ1-4, with a weak D call TRBD1 (6 bases). Trimming removed 5 bases from V and 6 bases from J, with 19 bases in between. The CDR3 runs 16 residues. CDR3 bases: TGTGCCAGCAGTGCCAGATCAGACAGGCTTCATGAAAAACTGTTTTTT. The encoded protein is CASSARSDRLHEKLFF.

The CDR3, as DNA: TGTGCCAGCAGCCTTGGTGGAGGTTACTCCTACGAGCAGTACTTC. Protein: CASSLGGGYSYEQYF. The rearrangement links TRBV11-1 to TRBJ2-7, with D tentatively TRBD2 (5 bases). The ends were cut back, 5 bases at V and 0 bases at J, with 14 bases in the middle. The V gene's germline CDR1 is SGHAT and CDR2 FQDESV (reference sequence). The CDR3 extends over 15 amino acids.

This clonotype came up a few times. The J gene is TRBJ2-7, the V gene TRBV7-9, with 8 positions matching TRBD2. Germline V gives CDR1 SEHNR, CDR2 FQNEAQ (reference sequence). The CDR3 covers 14 residues. Losses at the gene ends were 4 bases for V and 0 bases for J; bases not matched to a gene: 2. CDR3 region: CASSSGGGSYEQYF. CDR3 in DNA: TGTGCCAGCAGCTCGGGGGGGGGCTCCTACGAGCAGTACTTC.

This clonotype was observed a handful of times. The CDR3 nucleotides are TGTGCCAGCAGTTTTCACCCCACCACAGATACGCAGTATTTT. Its translation: CASSFHPTTDTQYF. The J gene is TRBJ2-3, the V gene TRBV27; no reliable D call. In germline, CDR1 is MNHEY, CDR2 SMNVEV (reference sequence). CDR3 length: 14 amino acids. V was cut by 3 bases and J by 2 bases, with 9 bases left in between.

This clonotype occurred a few times. The rearrangement joins TRBV11-1 to TRBJ2-4; D might be TRBD2 (6 bases). The CDR3 sequence is 19 residues long. The V end lost 5 bases, the J end lost 0 bases, and 23 bases lay between the germline ends. Per germline, CDR1 SGHAT and CDR2 FQDESV (reference sequence). Written as DNA, the CDR3 is TGTGCCAGCAGCGGAGAGCGGGTTTATTCCAATCTAGCCAAAAACATTCAGTACTTC. As protein: CASSGERVYSNLAKNIQYF.

This clonotype came up a few times. This chain connects TRBV28 to TRBJ2-3; D gene ambiguous. This CDR3 spans 16 amino acids. Germline V gene lookup returns CDR1 MDHEN and CDR2 SYDVKM. V was cut by 1 base and J by 4 bases, with 15 bases left in between. For the CDR3, the DNA is TGTGCCAGCAGTTTATTAGGCGGCACCGGCCCAGATACGCAGTATTTT. Amino acid sequence: CASSLLGGTGPDTQYF.

The chain couples TRBV9 to TRBJ1-4, with 7 nucleotides matching TRBD1. After removal of 3 bases from V and 0 bases from J, the junction contained 2 bases not matched to a gene. CDR1 and CDR2 from the germline V gene are SGDLS and YYNGEE. This CDR3 has 15 residues. CDR3 residues: CASSGQGATNEKLFF. CDR3 in DNA: TGTGCCAGCAGCGGACAGGGAGCAACTAATGAAAAACTGTTTTTT.

This clonotype turned up a few times. This chain uses TRBV12-3 or TRBV12-4 with TRBJ1-4; D unresolved. The V end lost 2 bases, the J end lost 4 bases, and 5 bases lay between the germline ends. This CDR3 has 13 residues. The CDR3 loop reads CASSLLINEKLFF. In DNA form, the CDR3 reads TGTGCCAGCAGTTTATTGATTAATGAAAAACTGTTTTTT.

This clonotype was counted many times. The chain combines TRBV29-1 with TRBJ2-7; no clear D. Germline V gene sequence: CDR1 SQVTM, CDR2 ANQGSEA. V was clipped by 5 bases and J by 3 bases, with 14 bases between them. This CDR3 has 13 amino acids. The CDR3 DNA is TGCAGCGTTATCTGGACGGAAGACTACGAGCAGTACTTC. Translation gives CSVIWTEDYEQYF.

The chain employs TRBV7-2 and TRBJ2-1; 9 bases match TRBD2. There are 14 residues in the CDR3. Germline assignment: CDR1 SGHTA and CDR2 FQGNSA. V lost 7 bases, J lost 4 bases, and 5 bases stayed unmatched. Here the CDR3 DNA reads TGTGCCAGCAACGCGGGAGGGCCGTACAATGAGCAGTTCTTC. Its protein is CASNAGGPYNEQFF.

This clonotype was detected a few times. The V call is TRBV20-1, the J call TRBJ2-3; D tentatively reads TRBD1 or TRBD2 (7 bases each). Looked up from germline, CDR1 is DFQATT and CDR2 is SNEGSKA (reference sequence). Trimming removed 4 bases from V and 5 bases from J, with 16 bases in between. CDR3 length: 14 residues. DNA of the CDR3: TGCAGTGCTACGCCAGGGGGGGCGGAAGATACGCAGTATTTT. It codes for CSATPGGAEDTQYF.

The V and J genes are TRBV9 and TRBJ2-1, with a weak D call TRBD2 (6 bases). Germline loops: CDR1 SGDLS, CDR2 YYNGEE. Trimming removed 3 bases from V and 4 bases from J, with 14 bases in between. The CDR3 extends over 15 amino acids. The CDR3 loop reads CASSDSGDEYNEQFF. The DNA for the CDR3 is TGTGCCAGCAGCGATAGCGGTGATGAGTACAATGAGCAGTTCTTC.

The V and J genes are TRBV14 and TRBJ2-5; 10 bases are shared with TRBD1. J was trimmed by 5 bases and V by 3 bases; bases with no gene match: 9. CDR3 length: 16 residues. Germline loops: CDR1 SGHDN, CDR2 FVKESK. CDR3 DNA sequence: TGTGCCAGCAGCCATCTAGGACAGGGGGTGAGGGAGACCCAGTACTTC. Translated: CASSHLGQGVRETQYF. The complete variable domain, with remaining parts taken from reference TRBV14 and TRBJ2-5, reads EAGVTQFPSHSVIEKGQTVTLRCDPISGHDNLYWYRRVMGKEIKFLLHFVKESKQDESGMPNNRFLAERTGGTYSTLKVQPAELEDSGVYFCASSHLGQGVRETQYFGPGTRLLVL.

The chain uses TRBV7-6 and TRBJ2-5; TRBD2 might be the D (5 bases). The V end lost 1 base, the J end lost 5 bases, and 11 bases lay between the germline ends. The CDR3 runs to 14 residues. Germline CDR1 reads SGHVS; CDR2 reads FNYEAQ. The chain's CDR3 is CASSLVLERETQYF. The CDR3 nucleotides are TGTGCCAGCAGCTTAGTCTTAGAGCGGGAGACCCAGTACTTC.

The chain couples TRBV7-2 to TRBJ2-7, with a possible D match to TRBD1 (6 bases). The germline V gene has CDR1 SGHTA and CDR2 FQGNSA. The CDR3 covers 14 residues. Between the trimmed V and J ends, which lost 3 bases and 3 bases, there was a span of 12 bases. The CDR3, as DNA: TGTGCCAGCAGCTTCCGGGACACCTTCTACGAGCAGTACTTC. The encoded protein is CASSFRDTFYEQYF.

This clonotype was seen only a few times. The rearrangement links TRBV20-1 to TRBJ2-3, with 7 bases that match TRBD2. The CDR3 has 15 residues. V lost 1 base to trimming and J lost 2 bases; unmatched junction nucleotides: 6. The germline V gene encodes CDR1 DFQATT and CDR2 SNEGSKA (reference sequence). The CDR3 here is CSARATSAITDTQYF. In DNA form, the CDR3 reads TGCAGTGCTAGAGCTACTAGCGCGATCACAGATACGCAGTATTTT.

This clonotype showed up just a few times. The chain employs TRBV10-3 and TRBJ2-1; D gene uncertain. The CDR3 contains 15 residues. Trimming left V 3 bases short and J 1 base short, with 10 bases between. CDR1 is ENHRY, CDR2 SYGVKD, per germline. Here the CDR3 reads CAISDHLGSYNEQFF. The CDR3 region has the DNA TGTGCCATCAGTGACCATCTAGGGTCCTACAATGAGCAGTTCTTC.

In this sample, this clonotype turned up many times. The chain has TRBV2 and TRBJ1-6, with D possibly matching TRBD1 (6 bases). Germline V CDR1 and CDR2: SNHLY, FYNNEI. There are 15 residues in the CDR3. The V end was cut by 6 bases, the J end by 0 bases, with 9 bases between. This CDR3 reads CASRADSSYNSPLHF. As DNA, the CDR3 is TGTGCCAGCAGAGCGGACAGCTCCTATAATTCACCCCTCCACTTT. Full variable domain (rest looked up from reference TRBV2 and TRBJ1-6): EPEVTQTPSHQVTQMGQEVILRCVPISNHLYFYWYRQILGQKVEFLVSFYNNEISEKSEIFDDQFSVERPDGSNFTLKIRSTKLEDSAMYFCASRADSSYNSPLHFGNGTRLTVT.

This clonotype was detected only once. This may stem from a read error, because a much larger clone lies one nucleotide away. This chain uses TRBV4-2 with TRBJ2-3, with no clear D. CDR3 length: 11 residues. Germline lookup yields CDR1 LGHNA and CDR2 YNFKEQ. CDR3 nucleotides: TGTGCCAGCAGGATCACACATACGCAGTATTTT. Translating gives CASRITHTQYF.

The chain has TRBV4-3 and TRBJ2-1; 11 positions agree with TRBD2. Germline CDR1 and CDR2: LGHNA and YSLEER. V lost 2 bases, J lost 7 bases, and 7 bases stayed unmatched. This CDR3 contains 16 residues. The CDR3 nucleotides are TGCGCCAGCAGCCAATTAGCGGGAGGGCCGAATAATGAGCAGTTCTTC. Translated: CASSQLAGGPNNEQFF.